These 13 T cell receptor beta chains were all obtained from the same sample, sequenced in a study of blood T cell repertoires in COVID-19. The method was immunoSEQ multiplex PCR; TCRdb's version includes in-frame clones alone and lacks a portion of them. The profile shows approximately 250,000 clones, approximately 84% of them singletons. Sample: peripheral blood. Every receptor here comes from a man aged 35 to 55 with acute or convalescent COVID-19.

J is TRBJ1-5 and V is TRBV6-1; the match to TRBD1 covers 8 bases. V lost 3 bases, J lost 4 bases, and 5 bases stayed unmatched. CDR1 and CDR2 (germline): MNHNS, SASEGT. This CDR3 has 15 amino acids. For the CDR3, the DNA is TGTGCCAGCAGTGATATCAGGACAGGGAATCAGCCCCAGCATTTT. Protein sequence: CASSDIRTGNQPQHF.

This chain links TRBV27 with TRBJ2-1; D unclear. Per germline, CDR1 MNHEY and CDR2 SMNVEV (reference sequence). The CDR3 runs 11 residues. Trimming removed 1 base from V and 8 bases from J, with 3 bases in between. The CDR3 DNA is TGTGCCAGCAGTTTATTCGATGAGCAGTTCTTC. Translation: CASSLFDEQFF.

The J gene is TRBJ2-1, the V gene TRBV4-2, with D possibly matching TRBD1 (6 bases). This CDR3 has 17 amino acids. Trimming removed 4 bases from V and 2 bases from J, with 18 bases in between. CDR1 is LGHNA, CDR2 YNFKEQ, per germline. CDR3 residues: CASSPGVLAYTYNEQFF. The CDR3 coding sequence is TGTGCCAGCAGCCCAGGGGTACTCGCCTACACCTACAATGAGCAGTTCTTC.

V usage is TRBV6-5 and J usage is TRBJ1-4; weak D call: TRBD1 (5 bases). Germline V lookup: CDR1 MNHEY, CDR2 SVGAGI. The CDR3 consists of 14 residues. V lost 4 bases and J 0 bases, leaving 6 bases between the germline ends. CDR3 in amino acids: CASSSTATNEKLFF. In DNA, the CDR3 is TGTGCCAGCAGTTCGACAGCAACTAATGAAAAACTGTTTTTT.

The rearrangement uses TRBV18 and TRBJ1-5, with 8 bases matching TRBD1. V lost 6 bases and J lost 2; bases outside the gene matches: 9. The CDR3 consists of 16 residues. In germline, CDR1 is KGHSH, CDR2 LQKENI. For the CDR3, the DNA is TGTGCCAGCTCGGTCGACAGGGGAGGCGGCAATCAGCCCCAGCATTTT. Translated: CASSVDRGGGNQPQHF.

The V and J genes are TRBV7-2 and TRBJ1-3; 8 nucleotides line up with TRBD1. CDR1 is SGHTA, CDR2 FQGNSA, per germline. With V trimmed by 4 bases and J by 0 bases, 14 bases remained unmatched. There are 19 residues in the CDR3. The CDR3 protein is CASSSSGTGYTSSGNTIYF. The CDR3 DNA sequence: TGTGCCAGCAGCTCCTCCGGGACAGGATACACAAGCTCTGGAAACACCATATATTTT.

The chain uses TRBV27 and TRBJ1-2, with TRBD1 identical over 10 bases. CDR3 length: 14 residues. V gave up 6 bases and J gave up 3 bases; unmatched junction bases: 4. Germline lookup yields CDR1 MNHEY and CDR2 SMNVEV (reference sequence). The chain's CDR3 is CASRGTGEYYGYTF. The CDR3 DNA reads TGTGCCAGCAGGGGGACAGGGGAATACTATGGCTACACCTTC.

The chain has TRBV11-2 and TRBJ2-3, with 7 nucleotides matching TRBD2. The ends lost 3 bases at V and 2 bases at J; junction bases unmatched: 2. This CDR3 comprises 14 residues. CDR1 and CDR2 from the germline V gene are SGHAT and FQNNGV. The CDR3 bases are TGTGCCAGCAGCTTGACTAGCCCCACAGATACGCAGTATTTT. Its translation is CASSLTSPTDTQYF.

The chain joins TRBV7-2 to TRBJ2-1, with a tentative D call TRBD1 (5 bases). The CDR3 sequence is 15 residues long. The V and J ends lost 5 bases and 4 bases respectively, with 15 bases between them. From germline, CDR1 is SGHTA and CDR2 FQGNSA. As DNA, the CDR3 is TGTGCCAGCAGCCCCCAGGGATCATCGTACAATGAGCAGTTCTTC. This codes for CASSPQGSSYNEQFF.

This chain uses TRBV6-6 with TRBJ1-2; 9 bases are a match to TRBD1. The CDR3 spans 14 residues. The germline V gene has CDR1 MNHNY and CDR2 SVGAGI (reference sequence). The ends lost 4 bases at V and 3 bases at J; junction bases unmatched: 3. In nucleotides, the CDR3 is TGTGCCAGCAGTTTCGGGACAGGGCACTATGGCTACACCTTC. It yields the protein CASSFGTGHYGYTF.

The rearrangement joins TRBV11-2 to TRBJ2-1; 10 bases align to TRBD2. Unmatched junction bases numbered 2, after V lost 0 bases and J lost 6 bases. This CDR3 comprises 15 residues. Germline loops: CDR1 SGHAT, CDR2 FQNNGV. CDR3 nucleotides: TGTGCCAGCAGCTTAGAACTAGCGGGGAGCAATGAGCAGTTCTTC. Translated, it gives CASSLELAGSNEQFF.

The rearrangement joins TRBV3-1 (or the pseudogene TRBV3-2) to TRBJ1-1, with 7 bases aligning to TRBD1. The CDR3 consists of 14 residues. Per the germline V gene, CDR1 is LGHDT and CDR2 is YNNKEL (reference sequence). V dropped 3 bases and J dropped 6; count of bases not matched to a gene: 7. CDR3 nucleotides: TGTGCCAGCAGCCAGCTAACAGGGGACCCTGAAGCTTTCTTT. It encodes CASSQLTGDPEAFF.

The rearrangement joins TRBV19 to TRBJ2-1; TRBD2 might be the D (6 bases). V was shortened by 4 bases and J by 0 bases, with 10 bases between the two germline ends. This CDR3 contains 15 residues. Looked up from germline, CDR1 is LNHDA and CDR2 is SQIVND (reference sequence). This CDR3 reads CASSSGTYSYNEQFF. The CDR3 DNA reads as TGTGCCAGTAGTAGCGGGACTTACTCCTACAATGAGCAGTTCTTC.